This TCR beta chain was profiled in a study of shared clonotypes between healthy human individuals. The germline gives CDR1 LNHNV, CDR2 YYDKDF (reference sequence). The CDR3 contains 16 residues. Only one count was recorded for this clone. A read error may account for a junction end that differs from germline. Profiled with immunoSEQ multiplex PCR; TCRdb holds only in-frame clones, not every one. The table includes about a million clones, roughly 77% detected once. The receptor's source is a man aged 18 to 29 in good health. Some clones in this sample may be carry-over from other donors' samples. The chain is built from TRBV15 and TRBJ2-2; 9 nucleotides agree with TRBD2. What was sequenced was memory CD4+ T cells from PBMCs. Subset of the sample: CD45RA-negative fraction. This CDR3 reads CAARTRLADNTGELFF. Here the CDR3 DNA reads TGTGCCGCCAGGACTAGACTAGCGGATAACACCGGGGAGCTGTTTTTT.